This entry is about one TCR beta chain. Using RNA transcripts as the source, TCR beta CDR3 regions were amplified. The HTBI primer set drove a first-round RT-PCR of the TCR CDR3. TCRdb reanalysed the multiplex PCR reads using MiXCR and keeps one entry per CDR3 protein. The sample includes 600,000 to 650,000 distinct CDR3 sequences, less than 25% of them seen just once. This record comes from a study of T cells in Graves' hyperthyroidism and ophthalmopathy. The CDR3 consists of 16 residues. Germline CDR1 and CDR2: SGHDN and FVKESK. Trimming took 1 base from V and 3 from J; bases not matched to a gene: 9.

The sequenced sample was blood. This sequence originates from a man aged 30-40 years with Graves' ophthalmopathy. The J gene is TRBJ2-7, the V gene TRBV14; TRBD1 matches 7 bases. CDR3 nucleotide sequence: TGTGCCAGCAGCCAAGGGGATTATTCAGGGGGCTACGAGCAGTACTTC. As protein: CASSQGDYSGGYEQYF.